This T cell receptor beta chain originates from a study of OX40 agonist ivuxolimab in advanced cancers. Study information: The diagnoses of dose-escalation patients were hepatocellular carcinoma, melanoma, renal cell or head and neck cancer. A male proportion of 82.7% was recorded, with mean age around 55 years and range roughly 20 to 90. Three dose-escalation patients had partial responses: one with hepatocellular carcinoma and two with cutaneous melanoma. Study conclusions and caveats: CD8+ T cells were the subset that, on average, had more expanded clones than CD4+.

V dropped 5 bases and J dropped 3; count of bases not matched to a gene: 10. This CDR3 contains 16 residues. In germline, CDR1 is PRHDT, CDR2 FYEKMQ (reference sequence). Assay: immunoSEQ multiplex PCR; the TCRdb copy retains only in-frame clones and omits some. This table holds about 69,000 clones, around 90% found once. As concerns this clone: The antigen remains unidentified.

This TCR was recovered from an adult with an advanced solid tumor such as melanoma, head and neck, liver or kidney cancer. The sample was CD4+ or CD8+ T cells sorted from blood, taken in a trial of the OX40 agonist ivuxolimab. This chain uses TRBV13 with TRBJ2-3; 8 positions agree with TRBD1. CDR3 protein: CASSPPRDRWTDTQYF. As DNA, the CDR3 is TGTGCCAGCAGCCCTCCGCGGGACAGGTGGACAGATACGCAGTATTTT.